The 14 T cell receptor beta chains given below trace back to one sample, sequenced in a study of beta chain features in type 1 diabetes. Antigens for these TCRs are unknown. What was sequenced were expressed TCRB transcripts, since all of the isolated RNA had been reverse transcribed. Produced via immunoSEQ multiplex PCR; TCRdb's table is partial and in-frame only. The sample yields under 300,000 clones, around 21% seen once. Study-wide points: TCRB CDR3s were moderately but significantly shorter in Type 1 diabetes patients in all four CD4+ subsets.

The source material was naive CD4+ T cells from blood. The receptors originated from a middle-aged woman with type 1 diabetes.

This clone has just a few counts. The chain has TRBV30 and TRBJ2-3; 8 bases agree with TRBD1. The ends lost 1 base at V and 3 bases at J; junction bases unmatched: 6. CDR3 size: 15 residues. In germline, CDR1 is GTSNPN, CDR2 SVGIG (reference sequence). CDR3 region: CAWSGTGWTTDTQYF. The DNA of the CDR3 is TGTGCCTGGAGTGGGACAGGGTGGACGACAGATACGCAGTATTTT.

In this sample, this clone turned up a few times. The V call is TRBV4-2, the J call TRBJ2-1; 10 positions match TRBD2. The V and J ends lost 4 bases and 4 bases, in that order; junction bases with no gene match: 10. Germline values: CDR1 LGHNA, CDR2 YNFKEQ. The CDR3 is made up of 17 amino acids. The CDR3 DNA reads TGTGCCAGCAGCCGGATTACCGGGACTAGCGAATACAATGAGCAGTTCTTC. This gives the protein CASSRITGTSEYNEQFF.

V is TRBV5-4 and J is TRBJ2-5; 9 positions match TRBD2. Trimming took 7 bases from V and 5 from J; bases not matched to a gene: 3. CDR3 length: 12 amino acids. Looked up from germline, CDR1 is SGHNT and CDR2 is YYREEE (reference sequence). CDR3 sequence reads: CASAGGRETQYF. CDR3 sequence (DNA): TGTGCCAGCGCGGGGGGGCGCGAGACCCAGTACTTC.

The J gene is TRBJ2-5, the V gene TRBV9, with a possible D match to TRBD2 (5 bases). Germline-derived CDR1 and CDR2 are SGDLS and YYNGEE. V shed 2 bases and J shed 4 bases, with 9 bases lying between them. The CDR3 totals 13 residues. The DNA of the CDR3 is TGTGCCAGCAGCGTGGACGAGGGAGAGACCCAGTACTTC. This sequence encodes CASSVDEGETQYF.

This clone was observed a handful of times. The chain has TRBV5-1 and TRBJ2-3; 11 nucleotides agree with TRBD2. Germline V gives CDR1 SGHRS, CDR2 YFSETQ. The ends lost 6 bases at V and 1 base at J; junction bases unmatched: 1. The CDR3 extends over 14 amino acids. The CDR3 is CASKGLAGTDTQYF. CDR3 in DNA: TGCGCCAGCAAGGGACTAGCGGGCACAGATACGCAGTATTTT.

The rearrangement links TRBV25-1 to TRBJ2-3, with 9 bases that match TRBD2. The germline CDR1 and CDR2 sequences are MGHDK and SYGVNS. The CDR3 has 18 residues. The junction had 17 bases not matched to a gene; V was cut back by 5 bases and J by 5 bases. CDR3 loop: CASSPLGAGGRAGDTQYF. CDR3 nucleotides: TGTGCCAGCAGTCCCCTAGGAGCTGGCGGGAGGGCCGGAGATACGCAGTATTTT.

This clone was picked up a small number of times. This rearrangement joins TRBV11-1 to TRBJ2-2; 7 nucleotides match TRBD1. The length of the CDR3 is 15 residues. Losses at the gene ends were 2 bases for V and 4 bases for J; bases not matched to a gene: 4. CDR1 and CDR2 (germline): SGHAT, FQDESV (reference sequence). The CDR3 reads CASSLNRGTTGELFF. CDR3 nucleotides: TGTGCCAGCAGCTTAAACAGGGGAACCACCGGGGAGCTGTTTTTT.

The V and J genes are TRBV10-3 and TRBJ2-5; 9 bases agree with TRBD2. This CDR3 spans 13 amino acids. J lost 5 bases, V lost 8 bases, and 6 bases had no gene match. Germline V gene data show CDR1 as ENHRY and CDR2 as SYGVKD. In nucleotides, the CDR3 is TGTGCCATCTCGGAGCGGGGGGATGAGACCCAGTACTTC. It translates to CAISERGDETQYF.

This chain uses TRBV7-8 with TRBJ2-6; D is uncertain. Trimming cost V 1 base and J 0 bases, with 7 bases left between them. Germline CDR1 SGHVS, CDR2 FQNEAQ. This CDR3 has 16 residues. The DNA for the CDR3 is TGTGCCAGCAGCTTAGGACAAATCTCTGGGGCCAACGTCCTGACTTTC. This sequence encodes CASSLGQISGANVLTF.

This clone was seen only a few times. J is TRBJ2-1 and V is TRBV7-2; 14 nucleotides agree with TRBD2. The germline V gene encodes CDR1 SGHTA and CDR2 FQGNSA. CDR3 length equals 14 residues. V gave up 3 bases and J gave up 12 bases; unmatched junction bases: 4. CDR3 amino acids: CASSLGTSGSAQFF. CDR3 DNA: TGTGCCAGCAGCTTGGGGACTAGCGGGAGTGCGCAGTTCTTC.

In its sample, this clone was seen a few times. The V gene is TRBV30, the J gene TRBJ2-7; 10 nucleotides align to TRBD2. Germline CDR1 and CDR2: GTSNPN and SVGIG (reference sequence). This CDR3 contains 14 residues. Trimming took 2 bases from V and 6 from J; bases not matched to a gene: 7. CDR3 sequence reads: CAWSPLAGALEQYF. The CDR3, as DNA: TGTGCCTGGAGTCCGCTAGCGGGAGCCCTCGAGCAGTACTTC.

This clone was recorded a few times. V usage is TRBV6-4 and J usage is TRBJ1-2; D is perhaps TRBD1 (5 bases). Germline CDR1 MRHNA, CDR2 SNTAGT. The V and J ends lost 3 bases and 2 bases respectively, with 10 bases between them. The CDR3 is 14 residues long. As DNA, the CDR3 is TGTGCCAGCAGTGAGCGGGGCGCGAACTATGGCTACACCTTC. Protein product: CASSERGANYGYTF.

The CDR3: CASSWSGFNTGELFF. The CDR3 bases are TGTGCCAGCAGTTGGAGCGGGTTTAACACCGGGGAGCTGTTTTTT. The chain recombines TRBV5-4 with TRBJ2-2, with a tentative D call TRBD2 (6 bases). The CDR3 loop spans 15 amino acids. Per the germline V gene, CDR1 is SGHNT and CDR2 is YYREEE (reference sequence). The ends were cut back, 5 bases at V and 2 bases at J, with 13 bases in the middle.

The genes are TRBV30 and TRBJ1-1; TRBD1 matches 7 bases. This CDR3 region has 13 residues. Trimming at V came to 2 bases and at J to 4 bases, leaving 4 bases not matched to a gene. CDR1 is GTSNPN and CDR2 is SVGIG in the germline V gene (reference sequence). The CDR3 region has the DNA TGTGCCTGGAGTCCACACAGGGGCACTGAAGCTTTCTTT. Its protein is CAWSPHRGTEAFF.